This paragraph reports one TCR beta chain. The antigen remains unidentified. The data belong to a study of cytomegalovirus exposure and HLA in healthy donors. The PCR made use of 60 Vbeta and 13 Jbeta primers. This table comes from immunoSEQ multiplex PCR, and its TCRdb copy is limited to in-frame clones, with some not included. This table holds over 95,000 clones, 70% to 80% found once. Findings of the study overall: A later analysis linked a missense variant in DCLRE1C to the trimming of TCR beta V and J genes. The majority of CMV-associated TCR beta chains were reported as apparently HLA-restricted in a later analysis. The authors later found TCR association rates varying by HLA locus, with DRB1 most and HLA-C fewest. The study recorded around 160 TCR beta chains that were cytomegalovirus-associated.

CDR1 is LNHNV, CDR2 YYDKDF, per germline (reference sequence). V dropped 0 bases and J dropped 7; count of bases not matched to a gene: 12. This CDR3 contains 17 residues. The chain has TRBV15 and TRBJ2-7; 10 bases line up with TRBD1. The source of this sequence is a woman aged 40 to 55 in good health and CMV-seropositive. The specimen sequenced was PBMCs. This chain's CDR3 is CATSRDFRGQGDWEQYF. The CDR3 DNA follows: TGTGCCACCAGCAGAGATTTCCGCGGACAGGGGGACTGGGAGCAGTACTTC.